A single sample is the source of the 31 T cell receptor beta chains below, sequenced in a study of cytotoxic CD8 clonotypes in ibrutinib-treated CLL. Sequencing was performed with immunoSEQ multiplex PCR; in TCRdb, only in-frame clones are kept and a portion is missing. The sample has 150,000 to 200,000 clones, about 88% seen once. The starting material was PBMCs, obtained at disease progression, from a patient treated with ibrutinib. These receptors were collected from a human donor with chronic lymphocytic leukemia.

The chain combines TRBV5-1 with TRBJ2-7, with D possibly being TRBD2 (5 bases). V was trimmed by 4 bases and J by 4 bases, leaving 18 bases between them. CDR1 is SGHRS and CDR2 is YFSETQ in the germline V gene. The CDR3 extends over 15 amino acids. Written as DNA, the CDR3 is TGCGCCAGCAGCGTATCCGGGAAATACAAATACGAGCAGTACTTC. It specifies CASSVSGKYKYEQYF.

The chain uses TRBV13 and TRBJ2-7; 10 bases line up with TRBD1. The junction had 4 bases not matched to a gene; V was cut back by 2 bases and J by 0 bases. This CDR3 spans 16 amino acids. Germline V gene data show CDR1 as PRHDT and CDR2 as FYEKMQ (reference sequence). CDR3 DNA sequence: TGTGCCAGCAGCTTATGGGGACAGGGGAGCTCCTACGAGCAGTACTTC. Translation: CASSLWGQGSSYEQYF.

V gene TRBV30 combines with J gene TRBJ1-3; no reliable D call. Trimming pared 0 bases from V and 5 bases from J, leaving 11 bases between. This CDR3 spans 14 amino acids. Germline V CDR1 and CDR2: GTSNPN, SVGIG (reference sequence). The CDR3 sequence: CAWSVGYERNTIYF. Here the CDR3 DNA reads TGTGCCTGGAGTGTGGGGTACGAAAGAAACACCATATATTTT.

The chain has TRBV4-1 and TRBJ2-1; TRBD2 agrees at 8 bases. The CDR3 has 15 residues. Germline CDR1 is MGHRA and CDR2 is YSYEKL. The ends lost 0 bases at V and 10 bases at J; junction bases unmatched: 8. For the CDR3, the DNA is TGCGCCAGCAGCCAAGACTGGCTAGCGGGTATAGAGCAGTTCTTC. It is translated as CASSQDWLAGIEQFF.

The chain uses TRBV5-1 and TRBJ2-3, with 11 bases lining up with TRBD2. Germline-derived CDR1 and CDR2 are SGHRS and YFSETQ. V lost 3 bases and J lost 5; bases outside the gene matches: 8. The CDR3 length is 16 residues. The CDR3 DNA sequence: TGCGCCAGCAGCTCTCGGACTAGCGGGTTGGGAGATACGCAGTATTTT. This gives the protein CASSSRTSGLGDTQYF. Using reference TRBV5-1 and TRBJ2-3 for the parts outside the CDR3, the full variable domain is KAGVTQTPRYLIKTRGQQVTLSCSPISGHRSVSWYQQTPGQGLQFLFEYFSETQRNKGNFPGRFSGRQFSNSRSEMNVSTLELGDSALYLCASSSRTSGLGDTQYFGPGTRLTVL.

The chain carries TRBV5-6 and TRBJ1-3; D is uncertain. The CDR3 is 16 residues long. Trimming took off 2 bases at V and 1 base at J, with 13 bases between the two ends. CDR1 and CDR2 from the germline V gene are SGHDT and YYEEEE. CDR3 in DNA: TGTGCCAGCAGCTTTTCCGGCAGTCTTTCTGGAAACACCATATATTTT. This codes for CASSFSGSLSGNTIYF.

V gene TRBV27 combines with J gene TRBJ1-2; D gene ambiguous. This CDR3 comprises 13 residues. Germline lookup yields CDR1 MNHEY and CDR2 SMNVEV (reference sequence). Trimming cost V 5 bases and J 2 bases, with 9 bases left between them. The CDR3 loop is CASSMDGNYGYTF. CDR3 sequence (DNA): TGTGCCAGCAGTATGGACGGAAACTATGGCTACACCTTC.

The chain recombines TRBV6-5 with TRBJ1-5; 7 bases align to TRBD1. This CDR3 spans 15 amino acids. Germline loops: CDR1 MNHEY, CDR2 SVGAGI. The V and J ends lost 5 bases and 0 bases, in that order; junction bases with no gene match: 4. The CDR3 spells CASSAWDSSNQPQHF. The CDR3 DNA reads TGTGCCAGCAGTGCCTGGGACAGTAGCAATCAGCCCCAGCATTTT.

The V call is TRBV7-9, the J call TRBJ1-5; D is undetermined. Trimming stripped 5 bases from V and 9 bases from J, with 11 bases between. Germline V CDR1 and CDR2: SEHNR, FQNEAQ (reference sequence). This CDR3 spans 12 amino acids. DNA for the CDR3: TGTGCCAGCAGCACTTCATCGTGGCCCCAGCATTTT. Translated: CASSTSSWPQHF.

The rearrangement joins TRBV29-1 to TRBJ1-5; D remains ambiguous. In germline, CDR1 is SQVTM, CDR2 ANQGSEA. There are 13 residues in the CDR3. The ends were cut back, 5 bases at V and 4 bases at J, with 12 bases in the middle. CDR3: CSVRETKNQPQHF. The CDR3 region has the DNA TGCAGCGTTCGGGAGACAAAAAATCAGCCCCAGCATTTT.

The chain is built from TRBV21-1 and TRBJ2-5; the table's D call of TRBD1 was not tested on the DNA. TRBV21-1 is a pseudogene. This CDR3 has 18 amino acids. The CDR3 region is CASSKVKRTGGLGETQYF. The CDR3 region has the DNA TGTGCCAGCAGCAAAGTTAAGCGGACAGGGGGTTTAGGAGAGACCCAGTACTTC.

The chain joins TRBV5-1 to TRBJ1-2; the D is unclear. The CDR3 is 15 residues long. CDR1 and CDR2 from the germline V gene are SGHRS and YFSETQ. Trimming took 6 bases from V and 4 from J, leaving 19 bases between them. CDR3 sequence: CASTPEGGPLYGYTF. CDR3 nucleotides: TGCGCCAGCACGCCAGAGGGTGGGCCCCTCTATGGCTACACCTTC.

This sequence joins TRBV27 and TRBJ2-6; D may be TRBD1 (6 bases). The germline V and J ends were trimmed by 5 bases and 4 bases, with 18 bases remaining between them. The CDR3 consists of 17 residues. The germline gives CDR1 MNHEY, CDR2 SMNVEV (reference sequence). CDR3 sequence (DNA): TGTGCCAGCAGTATAATTTACTGGGGGCCAGGGGCCAACGTCCTGACTTTC. Protein sequence: CASSIIYWGPGANVLTF.

This chain connects TRBV6-1 to TRBJ1-1, with 10 positions matching TRBD1. This CDR3 has 15 amino acids. With V trimmed by 7 bases and J by 3 bases, 8 bases remained unmatched. Germline loops: CDR1 MNHNS, CDR2 SASEGT. The CDR3 loop reads CASMGTGVGYTEAFF. CDR3 nucleotides: TGTGCCAGCATGGGGACAGGGGTAGGGTACACTGAAGCTTTCTTT.

This chain's CDR3 is CASSRTNMIMRDNYGYTF. The CDR3 region has the DNA TGTGCCAGCAGTCGGACCAATATGATCATGCGCGACAACTATGGCTACACCTTC. This chain connects TRBV14 to TRBJ1-2; D is uncertain. Germline lookup yields CDR1 SGHDN and CDR2 FVKESK. This CDR3 is 18 amino acids long. The germline V and J ends were trimmed by 6 bases and 2 bases, with 25 bases remaining between them.

The sample holds one count of this clone. This chain joins TRBV6-1 and TRBJ1-3, with 7 bases that match TRBD1. J lost 7 bases, V lost 3 bases, and 15 bases had no gene match. This CDR3 has 17 residues. CDR1 is MNHNS and CDR2 is SASEGT in the germline V gene. In nucleotides, the CDR3 is TGTGCCAGCAGTGACGGCGTAGGCAGGGGGACTTTGAACACCATATATTTT. It translates to CASSDGVGRGTLNTIYF.

Written as DNA, the CDR3 is TGTGCCAGCAGTGAGGGGCCTCCGACAGGGGTTGGAGAAAAACTGTTTTTT. As protein: CASSEGPPTGVGEKLFF. The chain carries TRBV2 and TRBJ1-4, with TRBD1 identical over 8 bases. CDR1 is SNHLY, CDR2 FYNNEI, per germline. CDR3 size: 17 residues. The V gene end was trimmed by 3 bases and the J gene end by 8 bases; junction bases not matched to a gene: 14.

DNA of the CDR3: TGTGCCAGCAGCTTACAGGGACGGAACACTGAAGCTTTCTTT. This codes for CASSLQGRNTEAFF. V is TRBV5-4 and J is TRBJ1-1; TRBD1 is a possible D gene (6 bases). Trimming stripped 2 bases from V and 1 base from J, with 9 bases between. CDR1 is SGHNT and CDR2 is YYREEE in the germline V gene (reference sequence). The CDR3 spans 14 residues.

The V call is TRBV10-2, the J call TRBJ2-5; the match to TRBD1 covers 8 bases. J gave up 9 bases and V 5 bases, and 14 bases lay outside the gene matches. Germline V lookup: CDR1 WSHSY, CDR2 SAAADI. The CDR3 covers 15 residues. In nucleotides, the CDR3 is TGCGCCAGCAGTCCACTGCAGGACCAGACAGGGGCCCAGTACTTC. It encodes CASSPLQDQTGAQYF.

The rearrangement uses TRBV7-2 and TRBJ2-7, with TRBD2 as a possible D gene (5 bases). Trimming removed 7 bases at V and 0 bases at J, with 13 bases between. There are 14 residues in the CDR3. CDR1 is SGHTA and CDR2 is FQGNSA in the germline V gene. CDR3 region: CASTLRRASYEQYF. CDR3 nucleotides: TGTGCCAGCACCCTGCGGCGGGCCTCCTACGAGCAGTACTTC.

This chain connects TRBV28 to TRBJ2-7, with TRBD2 matching over 7 bases. Looked up from germline, CDR1 is MDHEN and CDR2 is SYDVKM. The trim removed 6 bases at V and 2 bases at J, leaving 7 bases unmatched. This CDR3 contains 14 residues. CDR3: CASRGLAGPYEQYF. DNA for the CDR3: TGTGCCAGCAGAGGCTTAGCGGGCCCCTACGAGCAGTACTTC.

This chain links TRBV5-1 with TRBJ1-1, with D possibly matching TRBD1 (6 bases). CDR1 is SGHRS, CDR2 YFSETQ, per germline. V shed 3 bases and J shed 4 bases, with 13 bases lying between them. This CDR3 has 14 amino acids. Here the CDR3 reads CASSWEQGRTEAFF. The CDR3 bases are TGCGCCAGCAGCTGGGAACAGGGACGCACTGAAGCTTTCTTT.

In its sample, this clone was seen once. V is TRBV28 and J is TRBJ2-7; 12 nucleotides agree with TRBD1. Germline trimming cut 7 bases from V and 6 bases from J; bases unmatched to any gene: 10. This CDR3 is built from 15 residues. The V gene's germline CDR1 is MDHEN and CDR2 SYDVKM. The CDR3 loop is CASTHSGTGGFEQYF. In DNA form, the CDR3 reads TGTGCCAGCACCCACTCCGGGACAGGGGGCTTCGAGCAGTACTTC.

The V call is TRBV7-9, the J call TRBJ1-2; no clear D. The V end was cut by 0 bases, the J end by 7 bases, with 9 bases between. From germline, CDR1 is SEHNR and CDR2 FQNEAQ (reference sequence). CDR3 length: 13 amino acids. The CDR3 coding sequence is TGTGCCAGCAGCTTAGCGCCCGCGGGTGGCTACACCTTC. It is translated as CASSLAPAGGYTF.

The chain combines TRBV2 with TRBJ2-7; D is undetermined. V was cut by 6 bases and J by 3 bases, with 9 bases left in between. Germline loops: CDR1 SNHLY, CDR2 FYNNEI. This CDR3 comprises 12 residues. Here the CDR3 reads CASRGYYYEQYF. DNA for the CDR3: TGTGCCAGCAGGGGATATTACTACGAGCAGTACTTC.

The chain is built from TRBV28 and TRBJ1-5; TRBD1 agrees at 9 bases. This CDR3 contains 14 residues. The V gene's germline CDR1 is MDHEN and CDR2 SYDVKM. V was pared by 2 bases and J by 11 bases, with 7 bases of the junction left unmatched. The CDR3 region is CASSLHRGRIAQHF. CDR3 bases: TGTGCCAGCAGTTTACACAGGGGGCGTATAGCCCAGCATTTT.

J is TRBJ1-3 and V is TRBV13; D gene uncertain. The V end was cut by 4 bases, the J end by 0 bases, with 10 bases between. This CDR3 has 15 residues. The germline gives CDR1 PRHDT, CDR2 FYEKMQ (reference sequence). CDR3 bases: TGTGCCAGCAGCTCCGGACTGCTCTCTGGAAACACCATATATTTT. Translation gives CASSSGLLSGNTIYF.

The V and J genes are TRBV19 and TRBJ1-1; no clear D. Germline CDR1 LNHDA, CDR2 SQIVND (reference sequence). This CDR3 region has 14 residues. V gave up 4 bases and J gave up 3 bases, with 12 bases separating them. This chain's CDR3 is CASSTARPDTEAFF. Here the CDR3 DNA reads TGTGCCAGTAGTACTGCCAGGCCCGACACTGAAGCTTTCTTT.

This sequence joins TRBV9 and TRBJ2-1; D unresolved. The CDR3 has 17 residues. Germline V lookup: CDR1 SGDLS, CDR2 YYNGEE. The V and J ends lost 2 bases and 10 bases respectively, with 25 bases between them. CDR3 nucleotide sequence: TGTGCCAGCAGCGTCGACCCAGGCGTTACTCACGGTGGGGAGCAGTTCTTC. It is translated as CASSVDPGVTHGGEQFF.

DNA for the CDR3: TGTGCCAGCAGTCCGGGACTTAGCACAGATACGCAGTATTTT. Amino acids: CASSPGLSTDTQYF. The chain uses TRBV27 and TRBJ2-3; D might be TRBD2 (6 bases). V was shortened by 5 bases and J by 0 bases, with 9 bases between the two germline ends. Germline V gene lookup returns CDR1 MNHEY and CDR2 SMNVEV (reference sequence). CDR3 length: 14 amino acids.

CDR3 DNA sequence: TGTGCCAGCAGTTACTCCACAGGGAACACTGAAGCTTTCTTT. It specifies CASSYSTGNTEAFF. The V and J genes are TRBV6-6 and TRBJ1-1; maybe TRBD1 (5 bases). Trimming took 0 bases from V and 1 from J, leaving 6 bases between them. The germline V gene has CDR1 MNHNY and CDR2 SVGAGI (reference sequence). CDR3 size: 14 residues.